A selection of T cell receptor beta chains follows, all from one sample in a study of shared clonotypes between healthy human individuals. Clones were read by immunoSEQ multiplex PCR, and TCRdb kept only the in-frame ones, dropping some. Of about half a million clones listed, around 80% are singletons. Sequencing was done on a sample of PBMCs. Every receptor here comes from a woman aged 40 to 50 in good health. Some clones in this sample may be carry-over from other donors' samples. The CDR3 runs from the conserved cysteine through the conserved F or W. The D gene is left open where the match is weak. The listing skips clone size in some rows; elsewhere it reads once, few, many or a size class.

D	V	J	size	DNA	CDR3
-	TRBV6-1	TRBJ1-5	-	TGTGCCAGCAGTGAATTGGTAGCGAGCAATCAGCCCCAGCATTTT	CASSELVASNQPQHF
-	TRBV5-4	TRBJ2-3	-	TGTGCCAGCAGCTTGGCTAGCACAGATACGCAGTATTTT	CASSLASTDTQYF
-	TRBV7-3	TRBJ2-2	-	TGTGCCAGCAGCTTAACGAGGGACACCGGGGAGCTGTTTTTT	CASSLTRDTGELFF
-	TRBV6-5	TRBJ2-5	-	TGTGCCAGCAGTTACTCGGGGGGGCGTGAGACCCAGTACTTC	CASSYSGGRETQYF
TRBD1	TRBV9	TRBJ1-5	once	TGTGCCAGCAGCGCTGGGACAGGGATTTACCAGCCCCAGCATTTT	CASSAGTGIYQPQHF
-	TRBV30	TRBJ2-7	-	TGTGCCTGGAGTCGAACAGGAAACTACGAGCAGTACTTC	CAWSRTGNYEQYF
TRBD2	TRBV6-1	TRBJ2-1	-	TGTGCCAGCACGAAAGCGGGAGTGAACAATGAGCAGTTCTTC	CASTKAGVNNEQFF
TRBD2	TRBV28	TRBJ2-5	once	TGTGCCAGCATTAATAGCGGGAGATGGGAGACCCAGTACTTC	CASINSGRWETQYF
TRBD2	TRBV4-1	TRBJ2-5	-	TGCGCCAGCAGCCCAAGGGTAGCGGGAGGACAAGAGACCCAGTACTTC	CASSPRVAGGQETQYF
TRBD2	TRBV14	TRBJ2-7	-	TGTGCCAGCAGCCAAGATCGGCGGGAGAGATCCTACGAGCAGTACTTC	CASSQDRRERSYEQYF
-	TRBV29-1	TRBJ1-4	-	TGCAGCGCGGGGCCGGGAGAAAAACTGTTTTTT	CSAGPGEKLFF
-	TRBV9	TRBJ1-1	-	TGTGCCAGCAGCGTAGTCGGGGGGAACGCTGAAGCTTTCTTT	CASSVVGGNAEAFF
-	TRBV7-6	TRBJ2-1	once	TGTGCCAGCAGCTTTTCAGCTTCGGCGGGCCATGAGCAGTTCTTC	CASSFSASAGHEQFF
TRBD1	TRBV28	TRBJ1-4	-	TGTGCCAGCAGCCGACCTCAGGGGGCAGGGGAAAAACTGTTTTTT	CASSRPQGAGEKLFF